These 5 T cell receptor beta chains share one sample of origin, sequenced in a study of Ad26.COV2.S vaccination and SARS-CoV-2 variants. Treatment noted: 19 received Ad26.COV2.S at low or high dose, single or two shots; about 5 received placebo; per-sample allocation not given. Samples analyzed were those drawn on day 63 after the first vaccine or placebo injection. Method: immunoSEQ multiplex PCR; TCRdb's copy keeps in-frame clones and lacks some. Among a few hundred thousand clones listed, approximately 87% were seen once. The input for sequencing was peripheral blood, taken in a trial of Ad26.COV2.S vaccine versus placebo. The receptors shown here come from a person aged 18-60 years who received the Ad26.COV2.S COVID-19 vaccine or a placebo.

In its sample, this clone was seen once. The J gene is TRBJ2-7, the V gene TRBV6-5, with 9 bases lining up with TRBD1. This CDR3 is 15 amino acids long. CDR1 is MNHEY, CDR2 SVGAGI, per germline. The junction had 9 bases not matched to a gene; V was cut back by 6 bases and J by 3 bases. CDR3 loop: CASRVGQGKGYEQYF. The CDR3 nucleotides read TGTGCCAGCAGAGTCGGACAGGGGAAGGGCTACGAGCAGTACTTC.

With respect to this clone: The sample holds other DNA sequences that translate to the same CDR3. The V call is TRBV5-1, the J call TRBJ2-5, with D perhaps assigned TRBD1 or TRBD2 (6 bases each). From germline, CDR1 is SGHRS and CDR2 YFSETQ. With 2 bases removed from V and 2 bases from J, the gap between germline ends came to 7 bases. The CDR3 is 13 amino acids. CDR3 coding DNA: TGCGCCAGCAGCTTAGGGGGGCAAGAGACCCAGTACTTC. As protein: CASSLGGQETQYF.

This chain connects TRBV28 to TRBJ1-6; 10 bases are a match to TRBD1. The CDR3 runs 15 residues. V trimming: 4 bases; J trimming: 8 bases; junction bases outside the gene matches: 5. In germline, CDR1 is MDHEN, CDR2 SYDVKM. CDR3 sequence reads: CASSSLTGGDSPLHF. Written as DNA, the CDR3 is TGTGCCAGCAGTTCGCTGACAGGGGGCGATTCACCCCTCCACTTT.

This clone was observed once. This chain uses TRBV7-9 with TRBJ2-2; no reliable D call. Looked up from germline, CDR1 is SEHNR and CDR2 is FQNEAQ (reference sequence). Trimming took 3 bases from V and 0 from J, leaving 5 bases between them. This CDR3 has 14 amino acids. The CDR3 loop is CASSLGTNTGELFF. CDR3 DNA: TGTGCCAGCAGCTTGGGAACGAACACCGGGGAGCTGTTTTTT.

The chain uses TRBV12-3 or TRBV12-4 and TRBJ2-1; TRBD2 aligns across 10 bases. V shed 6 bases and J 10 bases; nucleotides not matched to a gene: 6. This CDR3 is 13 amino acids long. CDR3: CASRAGGPWEQFF. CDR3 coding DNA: TGTGCCAGCAGAGCGGGGGGGCCGTGGGAGCAGTTCTTC.